This T cell receptor (beta chain) derives from a study of CD8+ T cells in alopecia areata. The overall study: Those treated were given oral tofacitinib at 5 to 10 mg twice daily.

As for this clone: Its antigen is undetermined.

This CDR3 is 13 amino acids long. Germline V lookup: CDR1 GTSNPN, CDR2 SVGIG (reference sequence). Trimming removed 0 bases from V and 6 bases from J, with 9 bases in between. Findings and caveats of the study: Sharing of TCRs across patients appeared less clear than in mice, possibly for HLA-related reasons.

Punch biopsies of lesional scalp, plus peripheral blood, were taken from alopecia areata patients. The authors sorted CD4+ and CD8+ T cells from PBMCs. Sequencing used cDNA as its template, made by extracting RNA and reverse transcribing it. Using immunoSEQ multiplex PCR, the repertoire was profiled, and TCRdb retains in-frame clones only, with some absent. Of about 180,000 clones detected, 50% to 70% appear once; the ten largest clones hold approximately 15%. The sample was CD4+ T cells sorted from blood, taken at week 0. The sequence was obtained from a human donor with alopecia areata. The rearrangement links TRBV30 to TRBJ1-5; D might be TRBD1 (5 bases). The CDR3, as DNA: TGTGCCTGGAGTGTAGGGGAGGCTCAGCCCCAGCATTTT. The encoded protein is CAWSVGEAQPQHF.